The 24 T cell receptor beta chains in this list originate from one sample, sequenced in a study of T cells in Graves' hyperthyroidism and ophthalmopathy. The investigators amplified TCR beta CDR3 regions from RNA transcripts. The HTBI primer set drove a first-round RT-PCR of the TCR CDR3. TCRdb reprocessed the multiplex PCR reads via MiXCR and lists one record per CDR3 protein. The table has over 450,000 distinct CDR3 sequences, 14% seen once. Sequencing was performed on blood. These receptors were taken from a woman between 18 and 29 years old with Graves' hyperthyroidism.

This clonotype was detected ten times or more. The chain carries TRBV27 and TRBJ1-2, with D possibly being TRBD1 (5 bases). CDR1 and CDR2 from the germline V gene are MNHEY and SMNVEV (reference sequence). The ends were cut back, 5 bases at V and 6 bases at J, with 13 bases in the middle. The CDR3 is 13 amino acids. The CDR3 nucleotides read TGTGCCAGCAGTACTCAGGGACTCCATGGCTACACCTTC. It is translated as CASSTQGLHGYTF.

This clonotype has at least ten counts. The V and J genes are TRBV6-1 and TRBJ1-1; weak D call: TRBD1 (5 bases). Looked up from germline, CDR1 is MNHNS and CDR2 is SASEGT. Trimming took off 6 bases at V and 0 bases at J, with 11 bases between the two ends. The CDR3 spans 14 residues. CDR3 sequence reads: CASSKDSLNTEAFF. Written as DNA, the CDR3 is TGTGCCAGCAGCAAAGACAGTCTGAACACTGAAGCTTTCTTT.

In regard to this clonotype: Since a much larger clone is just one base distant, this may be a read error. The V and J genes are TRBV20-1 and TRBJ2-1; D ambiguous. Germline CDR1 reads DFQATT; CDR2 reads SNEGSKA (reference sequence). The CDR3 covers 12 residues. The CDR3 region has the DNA TGCAGTGCCGACCCCACGGGCAATAAGCAGTTCTTC. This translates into CSADPTGNKQFF.

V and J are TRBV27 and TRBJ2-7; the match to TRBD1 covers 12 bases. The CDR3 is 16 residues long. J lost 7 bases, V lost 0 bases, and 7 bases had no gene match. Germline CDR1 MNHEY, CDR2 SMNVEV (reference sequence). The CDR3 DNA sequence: TGTGCCAGCAGTTTATCGCAGGGACAGGGGGCGAGGGAGCAGTACTTC. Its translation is CASSLSQGQGAREQYF.

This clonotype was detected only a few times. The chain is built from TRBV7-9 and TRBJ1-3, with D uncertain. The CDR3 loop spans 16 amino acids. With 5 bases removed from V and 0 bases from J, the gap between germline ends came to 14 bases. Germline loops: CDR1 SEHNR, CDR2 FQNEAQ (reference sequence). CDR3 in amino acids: CASSPDGSYSGNTIYF. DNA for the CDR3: TGTGCCAGCAGCCCGGACGGCTCCTACTCTGGAAACACCATATATTTT.

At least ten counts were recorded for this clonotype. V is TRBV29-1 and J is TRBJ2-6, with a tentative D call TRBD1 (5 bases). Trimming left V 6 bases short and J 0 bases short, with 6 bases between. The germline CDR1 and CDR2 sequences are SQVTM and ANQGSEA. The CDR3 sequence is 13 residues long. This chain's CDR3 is CSVRDSGANVLTF. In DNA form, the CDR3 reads TGCAGCGTCAGGGACTCTGGGGCCAACGTCCTGACTTTC.

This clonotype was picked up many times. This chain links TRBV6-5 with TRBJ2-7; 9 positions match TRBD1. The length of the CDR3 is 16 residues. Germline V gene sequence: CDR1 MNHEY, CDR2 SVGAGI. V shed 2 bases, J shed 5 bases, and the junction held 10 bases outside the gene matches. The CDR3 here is CASSYGVRDRVDEQYF. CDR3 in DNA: TGTGCCAGCAGTTACGGCGTGAGGGACAGGGTCGACGAGCAGTACTTC.

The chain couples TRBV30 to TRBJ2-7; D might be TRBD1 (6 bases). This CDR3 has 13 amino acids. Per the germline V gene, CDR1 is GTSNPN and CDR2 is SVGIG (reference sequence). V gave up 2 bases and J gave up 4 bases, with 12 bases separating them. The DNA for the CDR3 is TGTGCCTGGAGTTCTCAGGGGCCTTACGAGCAGTACTTC. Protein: CAWSSQGPYEQYF. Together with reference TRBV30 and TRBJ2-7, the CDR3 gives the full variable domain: SQTIHQWPATLVQPVGSPLSLECTVEGTSNPNLYWYRQAAGRGLQLLFYSVGIGQISSEVPQNLSASRPQDRQFILSSKKLLLSDSGFYLCAWSSQGPYEQYFGPGTRLTVT.

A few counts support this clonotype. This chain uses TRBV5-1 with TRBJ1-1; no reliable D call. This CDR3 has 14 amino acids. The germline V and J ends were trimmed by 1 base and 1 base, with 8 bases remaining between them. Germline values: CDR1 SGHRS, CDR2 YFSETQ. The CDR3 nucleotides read TGCGCCAGCAGCTTGATACAGCAGAACACTGAAGCTTTCTTT. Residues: CASSLIQQNTEAFF.

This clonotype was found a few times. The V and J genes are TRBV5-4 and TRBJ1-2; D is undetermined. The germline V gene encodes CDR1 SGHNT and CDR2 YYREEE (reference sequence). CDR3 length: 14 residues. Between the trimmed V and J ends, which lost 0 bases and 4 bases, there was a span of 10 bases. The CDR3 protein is CASSLGSGIYGYTF. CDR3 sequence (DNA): TGTGCCAGCAGCTTGGGTTCAGGTATCTATGGCTACACCTTC.

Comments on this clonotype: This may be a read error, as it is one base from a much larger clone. In DNA, the CDR3 is TGTGCCAGTAGCATAGACGGAAAGTATGGCTACACCTTC. As protein: CASSIDGKYGYTF. The genes are TRBV19 and TRBJ1-2; no reliable D call. The CDR3 is 13 residues long. CDR1 LNHDA and CDR2 SQIVND come from the germline V gene (reference sequence).

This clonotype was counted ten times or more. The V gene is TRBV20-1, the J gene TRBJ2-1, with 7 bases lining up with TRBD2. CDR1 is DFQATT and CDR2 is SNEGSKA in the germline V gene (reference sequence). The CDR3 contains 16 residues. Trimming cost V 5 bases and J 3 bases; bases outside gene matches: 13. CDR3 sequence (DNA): TGCAGTGCTCGCAGTTACCGGGACTATCTCTACAATGAGCAGTTCTTC. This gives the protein CSARSYRDYLYNEQFF.

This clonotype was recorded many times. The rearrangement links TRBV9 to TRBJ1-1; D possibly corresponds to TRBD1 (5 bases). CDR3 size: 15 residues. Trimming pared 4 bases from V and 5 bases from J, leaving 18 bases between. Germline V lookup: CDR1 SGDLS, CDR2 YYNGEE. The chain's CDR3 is CASSPSGGGGTEAFF. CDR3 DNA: TGTGCCAGCAGCCCCTCTGGGGGGGGTGGGACTGAAGCTTTCTTT.

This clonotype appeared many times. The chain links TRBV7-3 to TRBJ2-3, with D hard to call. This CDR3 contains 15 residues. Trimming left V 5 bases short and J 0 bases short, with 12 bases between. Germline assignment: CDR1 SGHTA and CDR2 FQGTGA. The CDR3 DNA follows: TGTGCCAGCAGCGCCAGCAGTACTAGCACAGATACGCAGTATTTT. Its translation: CASSASSTSTDTQYF. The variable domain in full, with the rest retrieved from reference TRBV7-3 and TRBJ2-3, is GAGVSQTPSNKVTEKGKYVELRCDPISGHTALYWYRQSLGQGPEFLIYFQGTGAADDSGLPNDRFFAVRPEGSVSTLKIQRTERGDSAVYLCASSASSTSTDTQYFGPGTRLTVL.

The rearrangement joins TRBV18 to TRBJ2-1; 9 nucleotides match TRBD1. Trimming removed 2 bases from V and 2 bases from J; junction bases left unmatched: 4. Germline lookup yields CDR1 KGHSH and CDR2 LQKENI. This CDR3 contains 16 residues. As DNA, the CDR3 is TGTGCCAGCTCACCAACCACAGGGGGCGCCTACAATGAGCAGTTCTTC. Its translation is CASSPTTGGAYNEQFF.

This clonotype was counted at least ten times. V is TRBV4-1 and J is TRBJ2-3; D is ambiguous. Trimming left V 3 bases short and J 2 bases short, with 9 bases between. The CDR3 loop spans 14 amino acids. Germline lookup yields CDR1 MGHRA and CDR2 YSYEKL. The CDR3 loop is CASSHMIDTDTQYF. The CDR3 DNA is TGCGCCAGCAGCCATATGATAGACACAGATACGCAGTATTTT.

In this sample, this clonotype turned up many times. The CDR3 DNA follows: TGTGCCAGCAGCCAGGGGCGCAAAGTGGGTCGAAGGGGTTGGACTGAAGCTTTCTTT. This translates into CASSQGRKVGRRGWTEAFF. This chain joins TRBV12-3 or TRBV12-4 and TRBJ1-1; D possibly corresponds to TRBD1 (6 bases). The length of the CDR3 is 19 residues. Trimming cost V 6 bases and J 5 bases, with 31 bases left between them.

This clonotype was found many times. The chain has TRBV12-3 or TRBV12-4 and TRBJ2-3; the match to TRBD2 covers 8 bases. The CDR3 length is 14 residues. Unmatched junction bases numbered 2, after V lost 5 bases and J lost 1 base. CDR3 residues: CASSEAGGTDTQYF. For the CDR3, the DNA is TGTGCCAGCAGTGAAGCGGGAGGCACAGATACGCAGTATTTT.

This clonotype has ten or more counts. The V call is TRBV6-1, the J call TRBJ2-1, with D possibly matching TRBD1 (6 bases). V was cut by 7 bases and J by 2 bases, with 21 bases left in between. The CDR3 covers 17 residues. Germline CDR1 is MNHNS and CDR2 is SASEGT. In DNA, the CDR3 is TGTGCCAGCAAGCATACCATCCGGGACAAGGCCTACAATGAGCAGTTCTTC. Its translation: CASKHTIRDKAYNEQFF.

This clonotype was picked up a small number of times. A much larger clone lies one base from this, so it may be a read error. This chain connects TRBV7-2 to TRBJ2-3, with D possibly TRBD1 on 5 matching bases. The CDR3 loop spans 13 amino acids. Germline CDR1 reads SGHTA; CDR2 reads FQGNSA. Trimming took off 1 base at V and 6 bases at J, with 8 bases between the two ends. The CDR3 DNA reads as TGTGCCAGCAGCTTAGAGGGGTCGGATACGCAGTATTTT. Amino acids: CASSLEGSDTQYF.

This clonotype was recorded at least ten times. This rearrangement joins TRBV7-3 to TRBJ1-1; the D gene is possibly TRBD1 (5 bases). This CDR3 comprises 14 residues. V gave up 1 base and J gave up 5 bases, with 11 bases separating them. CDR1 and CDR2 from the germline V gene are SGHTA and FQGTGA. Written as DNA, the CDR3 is TGTGCCAGCAGCTTAAGCGTGGGGGATACTGAAGCTTTCTTT. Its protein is CASSLSVGDTEAFF.

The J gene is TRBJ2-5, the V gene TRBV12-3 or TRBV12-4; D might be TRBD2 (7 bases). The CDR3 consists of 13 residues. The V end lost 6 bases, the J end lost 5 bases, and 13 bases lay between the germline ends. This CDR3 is CASRGGAYETQYF. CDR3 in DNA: TGTGCCAGCAGGGGGGGGGCCTATGAGACCCAGTACTTC.

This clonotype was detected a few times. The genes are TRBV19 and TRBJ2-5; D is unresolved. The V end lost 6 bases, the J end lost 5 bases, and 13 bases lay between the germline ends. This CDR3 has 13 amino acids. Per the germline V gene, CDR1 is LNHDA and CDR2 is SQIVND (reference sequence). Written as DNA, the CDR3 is TGTGCCAGTAGCCCACGAGGCTATGAGACCCAGTACTTC. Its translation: CASSPRGYETQYF.

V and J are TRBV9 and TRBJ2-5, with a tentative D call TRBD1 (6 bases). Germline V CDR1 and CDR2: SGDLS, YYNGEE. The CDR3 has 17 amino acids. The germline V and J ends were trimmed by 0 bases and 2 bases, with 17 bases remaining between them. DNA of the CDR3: TGTGCCAGCAGCGTAGGCCGACAGAGGGGACAACAAGAGACCCAGTACTTC. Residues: CASSVGRQRGQQETQYF.